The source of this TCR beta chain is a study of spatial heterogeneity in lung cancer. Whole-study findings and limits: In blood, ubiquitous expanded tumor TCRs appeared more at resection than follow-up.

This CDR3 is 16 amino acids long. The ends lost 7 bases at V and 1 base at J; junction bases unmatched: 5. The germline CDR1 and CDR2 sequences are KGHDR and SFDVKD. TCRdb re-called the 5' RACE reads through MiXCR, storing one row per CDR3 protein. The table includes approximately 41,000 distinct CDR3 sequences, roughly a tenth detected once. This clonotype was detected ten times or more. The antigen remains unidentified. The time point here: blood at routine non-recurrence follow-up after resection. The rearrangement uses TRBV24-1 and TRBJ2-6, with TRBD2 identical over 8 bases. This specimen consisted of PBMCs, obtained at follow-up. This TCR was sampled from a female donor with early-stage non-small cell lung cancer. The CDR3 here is CATSQRGRSGANVLTF. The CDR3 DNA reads TGTGCCACCAGCCAGCGGGGGAGATCTGGGGCCAACGTCCTGACTTTC.